These 24 T cell receptor beta chains were all obtained from the same sample, sequenced in a study of blood T cell repertoires in COVID-19. TCRdb keeps only in-frame clones here, not all; method: immunoSEQ multiplex PCR. The data contain about 250,000 clones, about 89% of them singletons. The sequenced sample consisted of PBMCs or T cells enriched from blood (not recorded which). The source is a man in his forties who had recovered from COVID-19.

The V gene is TRBV7-2, the J gene TRBJ1-4; 8 bases line up with TRBD1. The trim removed 5 bases at V and 7 bases at J, leaving 9 bases unmatched. Germline CDR1 SGHTA, CDR2 FQGNSA. CDR3 length: 15 amino acids. CDR3 sequence (DNA): TGTGCCAGCAGCGCCACGGACAGGGTCCGTGAAAAACTGTTTTTT. Protein sequence: CASSATDRVREKLFF.

The rearrangement uses TRBV10-3 and TRBJ1-2; 7 bases line up with TRBD1. The CDR3 consists of 14 residues. Looked up from germline, CDR1 is ENHRY and CDR2 is SYGVKD. V gave up 7 bases and J gave up 2 bases; unmatched junction bases: 7. The CDR3 loop reads CAIKGQESNYGYTF. In DNA, the CDR3 is TGTGCCATCAAAGGACAGGAGTCAAACTATGGCTACACCTTC.

This rearrangement joins TRBV19 to TRBJ1-2; 10 nucleotides match TRBD1. Germline V gene data show CDR1 as LNHDA and CDR2 as SQIVND (reference sequence). The CDR3 runs to 13 residues. Germline trimming cut 7 bases from V and 5 bases from J; bases unmatched to any gene: 4. The CDR3 loop reads CASIPDRGYGYTF. The DNA for the CDR3 is TGTGCCAGTATCCCGGACAGGGGGTATGGCTACACCTTC. The entire variable domain, with the rest obtained from reference TRBV19 and TRBJ1-2, is as follows: DGGITQSPKYLFRKEGQNVTLSCEQNLNHDAMYWYRQDPGQGLRLIYYSQIVNDFQKGDIAEGYSVSREKKESFPLTVTSAQKNPTAFYLCASIPDRGYGYTFGSGTRLTVV.

The chain employs TRBV4-1 and TRBJ2-5; D is ambiguous. CDR1 and CDR2 from the germline V gene are MGHRA and YSYEKL. This CDR3 spans 15 amino acids. Trimming removed 1 base at V and 5 bases at J, with 14 bases between. The CDR3 here is CASSQGAIVRETQYF. CDR3 nucleotides: TGCGCCAGCAGCCAAGGGGCAATTGTACGGGAGACCCAGTACTTC.

This sequence joins TRBV5-4 and TRBJ2-5; perhaps TRBD2 as D (5 bases). The CDR3 spans 13 residues. CDR1 and CDR2 (germline): SGHNT, YYREEE (reference sequence). Trimming removed 7 bases from V and 5 bases from J, with 15 bases in between. The CDR3 nucleotides read TGTGCCAGCGGAGCGGAGCCCGGGGAGACCCAGTACTTC. It is translated as CASGAEPGETQYF.

The rearrangement links TRBV4-1 to TRBJ2-2; possibly TRBD1 for D (5 bases). Germline V CDR1 and CDR2: MGHRA, YSYEKL. The CDR3 has 14 residues. Trimming left V 0 bases short and J 6 bases short, with 8 bases between. The CDR3 nucleotides are TGCGCCAGCAGCCAAGAACAAGGGGCCGGGGAGCTGTTTTTT. It yields the protein CASSQEQGAGELFF.

CDR3 bases: TGTGCCAGCGAAGCGGACAGGGGGCCAAATCAGCCCCAGCATTTT. Translation: CASEADRGPNQPQHF. The J gene is TRBJ1-5, the V gene TRBV2; TRBD1 matches at 11 bases. This CDR3 is 15 amino acids long. J was trimmed by 4 bases and V by 8 bases; bases with no gene match: 7. Germline loops: CDR1 SNHLY, CDR2 FYNNEI.

J is TRBJ2-7 and V is TRBV7-3; TRBD2 might be the D (7 bases). Germline V gene lookup returns CDR1 SGHTA and CDR2 FQGTGA. This CDR3 region has 14 residues. The germline V and J ends were trimmed by 2 bases and 2 bases, with 10 bases remaining between them. DNA for the CDR3: TGTGCCAGCAGCTTAGGGGGGGCCACCTACGAGCAGTACTTC. Translating it yields CASSLGGATYEQYF.

The V gene is TRBV3-1 (or the pseudogene TRBV3-2), the J gene TRBJ1-2; TRBD1 matches 7 bases. This CDR3 is 18 amino acids long. Germline CDR1 reads LGHDT; CDR2 reads YNNKEL (reference sequence). Trimming at V came to 1 base and at J to 1 base, leaving 12 bases not matched to a gene. CDR3 in amino acids: CASSQGSLGTDLNYGYTF. In DNA, the CDR3 is TGTGCCAGCAGCCAAGGGTCGTTAGGGACAGACCTTAACTATGGCTACACCTTC.

This sequence joins TRBV7-8 and TRBJ2-5; TRBD2 matches at 8 bases. Germline CDR1 and CDR2: SGHVS and FQNEAQ. CDR3 length equals 14 residues. V was pared by 5 bases and J by 5 bases, with 7 bases of the junction left unmatched. This CDR3 is CASSPGLAAETQYF. The CDR3 DNA reads as TGTGCCAGCAGCCCCGGACTAGCTGCCGAGACCCAGTACTTC. The entire variable domain, with the rest obtained from reference TRBV7-8 and TRBJ2-5, is as follows: GAGVSQSPRYKVAKRGQDVALRCDPISGHVSLFWYQQALGQGPEFLTYFQNEAQLDKSGLPSDRFFAERPEGSVSTLKIQRTQQEDSAVYLCASSPGLAAETQYFGPGTRLLVL.

The V and J genes are TRBV11-2 and TRBJ2-1; 13 bases align to TRBD2. Germline V gene data show CDR1 as SGHAT and CDR2 as FQNNGV. The CDR3 is 17 amino acids. Trimming took 1 base from V and 7 from J; bases not matched to a gene: 7. CDR3 loop: CASSLGRTSGSGNEQFF. The DNA of the CDR3 is TGTGCCAGCAGCTTAGGACGGACTAGCGGGAGTGGAAATGAGCAGTTCTTC.

DNA for the CDR3: TGTGCCAGCAGCGAGGGGGGGTCTGGAAACACCATATATTTT. Protein sequence: CASSEGGSGNTIYF. J is TRBJ1-3 and V is TRBV7-9, with a weak D call TRBD1 (6 bases). V lost 5 bases and J 1 base, leaving 9 bases between the germline ends. The length of the CDR3 is 14 residues. CDR1 and CDR2 (germline): SEHNR, FQNEAQ (reference sequence). Drawing the rest from reference TRBV7-9 and TRBJ1-3, the complete variable domain is DTGVSQNPRHKITKRGQNVTFRCDPISEHNRLYWYRQTLGQGPEFLTYFQNEAQLEKSRLLSDRFSAERPKGSFSTLEIQRTEQGDSAMYLCASSEGGSGNTIYFGEGSWLTVV.

This chain joins TRBV9 and TRBJ2-1; 7 positions match TRBD2. CDR3 length: 15 residues. Germline values: CDR1 SGDLS, CDR2 YYNGEE. V shed 7 bases and J 1 base; nucleotides not matched to a gene: 8. The CDR3 loop reads CASGEREVSYNEQFF. The CDR3 DNA reads TGTGCCAGCGGGGAACGGGAGGTGTCCTACAATGAGCAGTTCTTC.

The rearrangement joins TRBV6-5 to TRBJ1-4, with D perhaps TRBD1 (6 bases). Germline V CDR1 and CDR2: MNHEY, SVGAGI. The germline V and J ends were trimmed by 6 bases and 8 bases, with 19 bases remaining between them. This CDR3 has 15 residues. CDR3 loop: CASSPGRSQGEKLFF. CDR3 in DNA: TGTGCCAGCAGCCCCGGCCGATCCCAGGGGGAAAAACTGTTTTTT.

The chain combines TRBV5-4 with TRBJ2-3; D is perhaps TRBD1 (6 bases). Germline V CDR1 and CDR2: SGHNT, YYREEE (reference sequence). Deletions cut 6 bases from V and 0 bases from J, with 14 bases between. The CDR3 is 15 amino acids. In DNA, the CDR3 is TGTGCCAGCACCCAGACAGGATTTAGCACAGATACGCAGTATTTT. Protein product: CASTQTGFSTDTQYF.

This clone appeared a single time. V usage is TRBV9 and J usage is TRBJ2-7; D not resolved. The CDR3 is made up of 14 amino acids. In germline, CDR1 is SGDLS, CDR2 YYNGEE. Trimming cost V 2 bases and J 0 bases, with 9 bases left between them. CDR3 protein: CASSVDFLSYEQYF. Here the CDR3 DNA reads TGTGCCAGCAGCGTCGACTTCCTCTCCTACGAGCAGTACTTC.

V is TRBV18 and J is TRBJ2-7, with D possibly TRBD1 on 6 matching bases. Germline V lookup: CDR1 KGHSH, CDR2 LQKENI. V lost 6 bases and J lost 3, with 15 bases in between. The CDR3 contains 14 residues. CDR3 sequence: CASSLNPQGYEQYF. CDR3 DNA: TGTGCCAGCTCGCTCAACCCACAGGGCTACGAGCAGTACTTC.

The chain has TRBV27 and TRBJ2-3, with D perhaps matching TRBD2 (6 bases). Germline values: CDR1 MNHEY, CDR2 SMNVEV (reference sequence). V lost 5 bases, J lost 0 bases, and 9 bases lay in between. The CDR3 runs 14 residues. CDR3: CASSLGLSTDTQYF. CDR3 coding DNA: TGTGCCAGCAGTCTCGGACTAAGCACAGATACGCAGTATTTT.

This chain uses TRBV6-4 with TRBJ2-6; D is unclear. The V gene's germline CDR1 is MRHNA and CDR2 SNTAGT. The CDR3 totals 14 residues. Trimming took 0 bases from V and 4 from J, leaving 4 bases between them. This CDR3 is CASSDSEGANVLTF. CDR3 coding DNA: TGTGCCAGCAGTGACTCGGAGGGGGCCAACGTCCTGACTTTC.

CDR3 coding DNA: TGTGCCAGCAGTTACAGCTATGGCTACACCTTC. Amino acid sequence: CASSYSYGYTF. J is TRBJ1-2 and V is TRBV28, with D hard to call. Per the germline V gene, CDR1 is MDHEN and CDR2 is SYDVKM. Between the trimmed V and J ends, which lost 4 bases and 4 bases, there was a span of 4 bases. This CDR3 contains 11 residues.

This rearrangement joins TRBV27 to TRBJ2-7, with D possibly being TRBD2 (5 bases). The V gene's germline CDR1 is MNHEY and CDR2 SMNVEV (reference sequence). The CDR3 spans 16 residues. Trimming cost V 5 bases and J 2 bases, with 19 bases left between them. The CDR3 protein is CASSHAPSAVPYEQYF. The CDR3 DNA reads as TGTGCCAGCAGTCACGCCCCTTCAGCGGTACCCTACGAGCAGTACTTC.

The sample holds one count of this clone. The chain carries TRBV4-3 and TRBJ2-1; 11 nucleotides agree with TRBD2. This CDR3 region has 19 residues. The trim removed 0 bases at V and 4 bases at J, leaving 11 bases unmatched. Germline CDR1 and CDR2: LGHNA and YSLEER. The CDR3 nucleotides are TGCGCCAGCAGCCAAGATGTACTAGCGGGAGTGTCGTATTACAATGAGCAGTTCTTC. It codes for CASSQDVLAGVSYYNEQFF.

The table lists this clone with a count of one. The rearrangement uses TRBV7-2 and TRBJ1-3; D is perhaps TRBD1 (5 bases). V was trimmed by 1 base and J by 4 bases, leaving 14 bases between them. CDR3 size: 16 residues. Germline-derived CDR1 and CDR2 are SGHTA and FQGNSA. The chain's CDR3 is CASSLGSGPEGNTIYF. CDR3 nucleotides: TGTGCCAGCAGCTTAGGGTCAGGGCCAGAAGGAAACACCATATATTTT.

The V call is TRBV5-5, the J call TRBJ1-1, with TRBD1 as a possible D gene (5 bases). The CDR3 has 13 amino acids. Trimming removed 0 bases at V and 10 bases at J, with 13 bases between. CDR1 SGHKS and CDR2 YYEKEE come from the germline V gene (reference sequence). The CDR3 coding sequence is TGTGCCAGCAGCTTGGTTTGGGGGGAGATAGCTTTCTTT. Amino acid sequence: CASSLVWGEIAFF. Drawing the rest from reference TRBV5-5 and TRBJ1-1, the complete variable domain is DAGVTQSPTHLIKTRGQQVTLRCSPISGHKSVSWYQQVLGQGPQFIFQYYEKEERGRGNFPDRFSARQFPNYSSELNVNALLLGDSALYLCASSLVWGEIAFFGQGTRLTVV.